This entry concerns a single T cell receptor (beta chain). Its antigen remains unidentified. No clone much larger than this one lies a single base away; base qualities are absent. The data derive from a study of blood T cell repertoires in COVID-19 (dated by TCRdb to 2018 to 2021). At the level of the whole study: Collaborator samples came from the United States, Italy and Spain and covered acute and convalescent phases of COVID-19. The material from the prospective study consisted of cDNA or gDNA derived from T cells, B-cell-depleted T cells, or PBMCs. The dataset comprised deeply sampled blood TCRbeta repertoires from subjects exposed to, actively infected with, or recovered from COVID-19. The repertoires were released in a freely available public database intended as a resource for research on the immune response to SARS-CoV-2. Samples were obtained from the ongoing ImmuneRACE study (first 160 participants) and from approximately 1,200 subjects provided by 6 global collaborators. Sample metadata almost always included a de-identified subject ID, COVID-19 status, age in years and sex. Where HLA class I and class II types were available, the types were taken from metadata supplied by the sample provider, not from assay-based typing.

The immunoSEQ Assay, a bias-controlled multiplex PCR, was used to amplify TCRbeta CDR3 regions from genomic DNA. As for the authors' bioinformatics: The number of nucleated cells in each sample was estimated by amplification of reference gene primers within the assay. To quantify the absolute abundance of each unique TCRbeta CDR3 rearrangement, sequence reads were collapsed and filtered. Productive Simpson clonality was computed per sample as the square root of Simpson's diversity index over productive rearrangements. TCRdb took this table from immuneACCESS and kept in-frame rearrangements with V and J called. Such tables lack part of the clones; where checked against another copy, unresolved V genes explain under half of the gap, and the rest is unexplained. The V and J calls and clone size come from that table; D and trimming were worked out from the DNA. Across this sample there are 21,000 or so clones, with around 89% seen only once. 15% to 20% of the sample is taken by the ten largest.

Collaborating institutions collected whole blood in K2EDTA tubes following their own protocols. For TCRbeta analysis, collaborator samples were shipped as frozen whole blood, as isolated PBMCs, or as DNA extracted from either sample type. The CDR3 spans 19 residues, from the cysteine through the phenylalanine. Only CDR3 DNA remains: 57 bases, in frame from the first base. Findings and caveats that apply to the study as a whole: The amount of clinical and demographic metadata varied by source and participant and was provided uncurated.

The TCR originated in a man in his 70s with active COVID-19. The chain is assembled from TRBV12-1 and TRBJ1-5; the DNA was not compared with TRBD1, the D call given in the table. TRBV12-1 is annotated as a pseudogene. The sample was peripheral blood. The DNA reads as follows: TGTGCCAGCAGCTTTGGGCTGGACAGGGTGCGTGTTAGCAATCAGCCCCAGCATTTT. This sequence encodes CASSFGLDRVRVSNQPQHF.